This T cell receptor (beta chain) is from a study of identical twins. Broader study findings: Findings came from cross-sectional statistics, without long-term follow-up of donors. Researchers caution that invariant MAIT and iNKT cells could partly confound zero-insertion analyses. Twins shared out-of-frame alpha sequences with excess low generation probability.

With regard to this clonotype: Its specificity is unknown.

The trim removed 2 bases at V and 5 bases at J, leaving 9 bases unmatched. CDR1 is MNHEY and CDR2 is SVGEGT in the germline V gene. The length of the CDR3 is 17 residues. Template switching introduced a universal primer site, and the cDNA bore unique molecular identifiers. One entry per CDR3 protein results from TCRdb running MiXCR on the 5' RACE reads. The sample lists about 280,000 distinct CDR3 sequences; under 9% were seen once. The same data also went into a second study, on yellow fever vaccine responses in identical twins.

The sequenced material came from memory (CD45RO+) T cells sorted from blood. V and J are TRBV6-2 or TRBV6-3 and TRBJ2-5; TRBD1 matches 12 bases. The clonotype originates from a woman aged 18-35 years in good health. The CDR3 loop is CASSYPRGQGARETQYF. In DNA, the CDR3 is TGTGCCAGCAGTTACCCTCGGGGACAGGGGGCCAGGGAGACCCAGTACTTC.